The text below deals with one T cell receptor beta chain. The V gene's germline CDR1 is PRHDT and CDR2 FYEKMQ (reference sequence). This CDR3 contains 15 residues. J was trimmed by 8 bases and V by 5 bases; bases with no gene match: 8. In the original processing: Estimation of nucleated cell counts was performed using reference gene primer amplification. Only in-frame clones appear in the TCRdb table, and some are missing; sequencing was by immunoSEQ multiplex PCR. D and trimming were read from the DNA, whereas the V and J calls and clone size are those reported in that table. The table lists over 200,000 clones, 87% of them singletons, with approximately 12% in the top ten. This sample was included in a study of blood T cell repertoires in COVID-19. On the study more broadly: Italy, Spain and the United States were the sources of the convalescent and acute COVID-19 samples. Sources were T cells, B-cell-depleted T cells, or PBMCs; the material itself was cDNA or gDNA.

Source material: peripheral blood. The TCR originated in a woman under 30 who had recovered from COVID-19. V gene TRBV13 combines with J gene TRBJ2-1; TRBD2 agrees at 11 bases. The CDR3 region has the DNA TGTGCCAGCAGCGCCACCATAGCGGGAGGGGATGAGCAGTTCTTC. Its translation is CASSATIAGGDEQFF. The variable domain in full, with the rest retrieved from reference TRBV13 and TRBJ2-1, is AAGVIQSPRHLIKEKRETATLKCYPIPRHDTVYWYQQGPGQDPQFLISFYEKMQSDKGSIPDRFSAQQFSDYHSELNMSSLELGDSALYFCASSATIAGGDEQFFGPGTRLTVL.